What follows are 4 T cell receptor beta chains derived from one specimen sequenced in a study of blood T cell repertoires in COVID-19. Here immunoSEQ multiplex PCR was the method, and the copy in TCRdb shows in-frame clones only, minus some. The table lists some 250,000 clones, 86% of them singletons. Sequences were obtained from peripheral blood. Receptors originate from a woman younger than 45 with COVID-19, enrolled during active disease.

The chain employs TRBV6-6 and TRBJ2-2; 7 nucleotides match TRBD1. This CDR3 is 16 amino acids long. Trimming cost V 0 bases and J 5 bases; bases outside gene matches: 6. The germline V gene has CDR1 MNHNY and CDR2 SVGAGI (reference sequence). The DNA of the CDR3 is TGTGCCAGCAGTTACTCCCGACAGGGACGGACCGGGGAGCTGTTTTTT. This sequence encodes CASSYSRQGRTGELFF.

The chain uses TRBV27 and TRBJ2-7, with TRBD1 as a possible D gene (6 bases). Per the germline V gene, CDR1 is MNHEY and CDR2 is SMNVEV (reference sequence). This CDR3 region has 13 residues. V lost 5 bases to trimming and J lost 2 bases, with 10 bases between them. CDR3 in DNA: TGTGCCAGCAGTCAGGGGTTCACCTACGAGCAGTACTTC. Translation gives CASSQGFTYEQYF.

V usage is TRBV11-2 and J usage is TRBJ1-3; possibly TRBD1 for D (6 bases). The CDR3 sequence is 13 residues long. Germline assignment: CDR1 SGHAT and CDR2 FQNNGV. The V end lost 7 bases, the J end lost 1 base, and 8 bases lay between the germline ends. CDR3 DNA: TGTGCCAGCAACCAGGGGTCTGGAAACACCATATATTTT. Protein product: CASNQGSGNTIYF.

The chain employs TRBV7-8 and TRBJ1-5, with D maybe TRBD1 (6 bases). This CDR3 has 14 residues. V was cut by 1 base and J by 4 bases, with 8 bases left in between. Per the germline V gene, CDR1 is SGHVS and CDR2 is FQNEAQ. CDR3 residues: CASSLVQGNQPQHF. CDR3 coding DNA: TGTGCCAGCAGCTTAGTCCAGGGGAATCAGCCCCAGCATTTT.